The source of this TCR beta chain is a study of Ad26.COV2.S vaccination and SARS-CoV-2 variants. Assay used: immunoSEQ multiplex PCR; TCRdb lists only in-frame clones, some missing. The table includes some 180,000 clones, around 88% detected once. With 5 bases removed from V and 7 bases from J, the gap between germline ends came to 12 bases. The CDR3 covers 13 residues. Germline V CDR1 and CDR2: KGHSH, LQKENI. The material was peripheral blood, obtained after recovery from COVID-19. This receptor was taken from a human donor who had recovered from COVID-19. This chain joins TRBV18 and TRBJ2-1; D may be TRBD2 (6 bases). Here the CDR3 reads CASSEGLYNEQFF. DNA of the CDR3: TGTGCCAGCTCAGAGGGACTCTATAATGAGCAGTTCTTC.